This TCR beta chain was retrieved from a study of blood T cell repertoires in COVID-19 (TCRdb year 2020). The study in broad terms: Collaborator samples came from the United States, Italy and Spain and covered acute and convalescent phases of COVID-19. The prospective study material was composed of cDNA or gDNA derived from T cells, B-cell-depleted T cells, or PBMCs. Deeply sampled blood TCRbeta repertoires from subjects exposed to, actively infected with, or recovered from COVID-19 were included in the dataset. A freely available public database, intended as a resource for researchers studying the immune response to SARS-CoV-2, is where the repertoires were released. Samples were obtained from the ongoing ImmuneRACE study (first 160 participants) and from 1,200 or so subjects provided by 6 global collaborators. Sample metadata almost always included a de-identified subject ID, COVID-19 status, age in years and sex. Where available, HLA class I and class II types were taken from metadata supplied by the sample provider and were not determined by assay-based typing. The research as a whole found: The amount of clinical and demographic metadata varied by source and participant and was provided uncurated.

The CDR3 runs 15 amino acids, cysteine and phenylalanine included. Solely the CDR3 DNA is kept, with 45 bases framed from the first base. The junction shows trimming of 2 bases on V and 4 bases on J, plus 12 bases between the germline ends. The germline V gene (reference sequence) yields SEHNR for CDR1 and FQNEAQ for CDR2. In Seattle, one collaborating source enrolled patients while the infection was active and tracked those patients longitudinally over the course of disease. Collaborating institutions collected whole blood in K2EDTA tubes following their own protocols. Collaborator samples were shipped for TCRbeta analysis as frozen whole blood, isolated PBMCs, or DNA extracted from either sample type. Of note for this clone: The specificity of this receptor is unknown. No much larger clone is present one base from it, and per-base qualities are unavailable.

TCRbeta CDR3 regions were amplified from genomic DNA using the immunoSEQ Assay, a bias-controlled multiplex PCR. As for the original processing: The number of nucleated cells in each sample was estimated from the amplification of reference gene primers within the assay. To quantify the absolute abundance of each unique TCRbeta CDR3 rearrangement, sequence reads were collapsed and filtered. For each sample, productive Simpson clonality was calculated as the square root of Simpson's diversity index over productive rearrangements. Entries here come from immuneACCESS through TCRdb and include only in-frame sequences with V and J called. Some clones fail to appear in such tables; in the studies checked, an unresolved V gene covers under half of the shortfall, and the cause of the remainder is unknown. The V and J calls and the clone size are those of that table, but D and trimming were determined from the DNA. The table for this sample lists over 400,000 clones; about 89% of them were counted only once. The ten largest make up 7.8% of the sample.

This TCR derives from a woman aged 45-65 years with COVID-19, enrolled during active disease. The sequencing sample was made of peripheral blood. Rearrangement joined TRBV7-9 to TRBJ1-3, with no reliable assignment of the D segment. For the CDR3, the sequence is CASSLNLLGGNTIYF. The nucleotide sequence is TGTGCCAGCAGCTTAAACTTGCTAGGCGGAAACACCATATATTTT.